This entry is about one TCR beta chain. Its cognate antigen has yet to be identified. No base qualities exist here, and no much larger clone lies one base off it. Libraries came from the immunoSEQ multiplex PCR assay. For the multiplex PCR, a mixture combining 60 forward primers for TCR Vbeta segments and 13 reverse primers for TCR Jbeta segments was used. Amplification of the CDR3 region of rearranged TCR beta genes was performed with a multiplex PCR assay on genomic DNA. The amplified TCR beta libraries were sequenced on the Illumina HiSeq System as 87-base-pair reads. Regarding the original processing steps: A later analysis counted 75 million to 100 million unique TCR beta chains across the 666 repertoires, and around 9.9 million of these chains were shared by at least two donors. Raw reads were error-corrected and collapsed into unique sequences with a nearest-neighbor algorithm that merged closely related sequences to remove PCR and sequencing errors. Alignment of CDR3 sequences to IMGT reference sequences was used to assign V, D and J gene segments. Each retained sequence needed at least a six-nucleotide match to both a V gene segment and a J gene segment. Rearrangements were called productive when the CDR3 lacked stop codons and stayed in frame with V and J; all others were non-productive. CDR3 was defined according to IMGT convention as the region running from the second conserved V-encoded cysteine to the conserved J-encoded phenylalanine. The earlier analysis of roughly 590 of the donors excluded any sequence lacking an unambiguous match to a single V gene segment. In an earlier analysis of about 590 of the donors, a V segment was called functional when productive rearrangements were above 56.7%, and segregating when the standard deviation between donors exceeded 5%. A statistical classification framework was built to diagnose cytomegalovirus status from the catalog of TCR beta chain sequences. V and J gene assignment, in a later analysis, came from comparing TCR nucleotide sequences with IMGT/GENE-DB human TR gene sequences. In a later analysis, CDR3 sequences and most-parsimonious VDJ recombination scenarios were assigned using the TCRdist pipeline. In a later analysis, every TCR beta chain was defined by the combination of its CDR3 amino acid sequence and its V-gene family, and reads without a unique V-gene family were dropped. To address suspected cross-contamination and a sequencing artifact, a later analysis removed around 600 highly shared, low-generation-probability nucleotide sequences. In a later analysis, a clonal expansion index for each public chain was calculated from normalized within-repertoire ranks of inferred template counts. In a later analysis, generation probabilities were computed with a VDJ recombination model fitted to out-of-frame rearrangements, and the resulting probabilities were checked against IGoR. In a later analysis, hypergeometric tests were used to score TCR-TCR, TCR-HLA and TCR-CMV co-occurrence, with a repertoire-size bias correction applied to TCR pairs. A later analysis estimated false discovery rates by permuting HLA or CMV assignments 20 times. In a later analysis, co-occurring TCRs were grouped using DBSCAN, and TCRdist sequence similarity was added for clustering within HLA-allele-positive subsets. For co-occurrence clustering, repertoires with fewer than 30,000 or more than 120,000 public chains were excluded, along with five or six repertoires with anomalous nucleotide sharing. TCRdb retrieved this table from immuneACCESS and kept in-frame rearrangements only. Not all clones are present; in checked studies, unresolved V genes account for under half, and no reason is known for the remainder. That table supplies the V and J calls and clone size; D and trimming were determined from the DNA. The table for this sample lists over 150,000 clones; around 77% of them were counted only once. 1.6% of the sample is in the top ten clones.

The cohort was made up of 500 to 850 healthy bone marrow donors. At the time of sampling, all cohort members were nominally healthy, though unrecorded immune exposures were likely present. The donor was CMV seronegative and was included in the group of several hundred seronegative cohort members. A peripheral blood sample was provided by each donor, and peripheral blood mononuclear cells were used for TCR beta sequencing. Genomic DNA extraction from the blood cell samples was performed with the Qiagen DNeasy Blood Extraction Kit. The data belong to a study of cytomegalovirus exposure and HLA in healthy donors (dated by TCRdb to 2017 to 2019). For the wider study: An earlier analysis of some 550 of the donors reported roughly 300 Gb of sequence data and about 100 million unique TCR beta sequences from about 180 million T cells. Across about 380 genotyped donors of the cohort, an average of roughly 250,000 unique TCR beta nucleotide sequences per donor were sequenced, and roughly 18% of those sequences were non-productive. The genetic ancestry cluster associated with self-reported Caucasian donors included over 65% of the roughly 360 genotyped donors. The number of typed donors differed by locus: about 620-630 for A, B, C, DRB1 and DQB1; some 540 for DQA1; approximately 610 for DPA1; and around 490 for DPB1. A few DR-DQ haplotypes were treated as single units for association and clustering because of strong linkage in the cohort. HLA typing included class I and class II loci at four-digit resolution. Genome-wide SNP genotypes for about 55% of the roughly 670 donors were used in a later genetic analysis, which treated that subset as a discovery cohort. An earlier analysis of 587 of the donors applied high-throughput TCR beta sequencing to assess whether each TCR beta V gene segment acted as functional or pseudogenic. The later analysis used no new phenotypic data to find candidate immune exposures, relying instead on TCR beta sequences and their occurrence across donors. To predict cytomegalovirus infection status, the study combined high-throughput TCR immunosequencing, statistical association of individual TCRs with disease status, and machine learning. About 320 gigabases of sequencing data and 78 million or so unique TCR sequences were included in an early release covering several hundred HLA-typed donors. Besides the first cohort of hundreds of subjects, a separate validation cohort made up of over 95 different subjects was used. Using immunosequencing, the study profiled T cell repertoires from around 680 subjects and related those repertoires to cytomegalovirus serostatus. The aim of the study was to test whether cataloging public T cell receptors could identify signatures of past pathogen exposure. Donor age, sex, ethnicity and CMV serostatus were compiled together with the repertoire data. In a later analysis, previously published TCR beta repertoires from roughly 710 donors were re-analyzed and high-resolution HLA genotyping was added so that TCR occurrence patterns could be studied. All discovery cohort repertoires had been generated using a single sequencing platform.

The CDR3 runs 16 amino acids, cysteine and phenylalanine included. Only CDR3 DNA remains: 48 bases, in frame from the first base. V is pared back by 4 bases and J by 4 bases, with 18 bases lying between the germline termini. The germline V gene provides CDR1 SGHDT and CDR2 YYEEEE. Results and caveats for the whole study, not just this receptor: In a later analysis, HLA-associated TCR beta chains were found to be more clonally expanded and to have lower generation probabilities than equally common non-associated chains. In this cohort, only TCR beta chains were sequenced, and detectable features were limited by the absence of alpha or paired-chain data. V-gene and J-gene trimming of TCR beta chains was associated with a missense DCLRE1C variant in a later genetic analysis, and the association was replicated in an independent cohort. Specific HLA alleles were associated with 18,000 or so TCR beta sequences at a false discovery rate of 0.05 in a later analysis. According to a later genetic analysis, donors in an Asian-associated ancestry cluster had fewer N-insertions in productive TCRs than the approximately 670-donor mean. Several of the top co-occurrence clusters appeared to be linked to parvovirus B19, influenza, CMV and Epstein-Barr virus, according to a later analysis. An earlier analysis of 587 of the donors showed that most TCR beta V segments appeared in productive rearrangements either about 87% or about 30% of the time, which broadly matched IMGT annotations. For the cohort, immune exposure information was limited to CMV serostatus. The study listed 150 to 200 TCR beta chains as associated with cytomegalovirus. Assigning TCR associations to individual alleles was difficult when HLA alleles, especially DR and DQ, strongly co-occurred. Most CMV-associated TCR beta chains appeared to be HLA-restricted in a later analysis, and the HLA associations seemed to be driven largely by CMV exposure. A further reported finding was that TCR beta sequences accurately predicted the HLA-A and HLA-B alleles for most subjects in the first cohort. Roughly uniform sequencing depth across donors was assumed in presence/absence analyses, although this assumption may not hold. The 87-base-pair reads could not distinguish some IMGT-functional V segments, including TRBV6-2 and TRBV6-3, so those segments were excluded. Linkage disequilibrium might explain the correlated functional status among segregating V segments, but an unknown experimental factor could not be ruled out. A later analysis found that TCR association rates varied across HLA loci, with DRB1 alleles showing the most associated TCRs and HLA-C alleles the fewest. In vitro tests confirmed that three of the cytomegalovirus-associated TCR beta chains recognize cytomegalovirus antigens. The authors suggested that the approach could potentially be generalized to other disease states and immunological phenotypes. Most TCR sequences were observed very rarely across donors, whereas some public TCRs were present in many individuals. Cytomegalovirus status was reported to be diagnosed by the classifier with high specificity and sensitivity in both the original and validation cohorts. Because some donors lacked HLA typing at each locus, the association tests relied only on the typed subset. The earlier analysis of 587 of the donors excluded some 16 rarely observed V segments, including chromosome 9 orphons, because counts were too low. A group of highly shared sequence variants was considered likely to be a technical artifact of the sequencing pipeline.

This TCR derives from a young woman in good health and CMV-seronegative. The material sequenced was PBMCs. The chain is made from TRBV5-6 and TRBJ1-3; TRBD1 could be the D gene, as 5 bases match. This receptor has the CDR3 CASSLPGAGYGNTIYF. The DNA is TGTGCCAGCAGCCTCCCTGGGGCAGGGTACGGAAACACCATATATTTT.